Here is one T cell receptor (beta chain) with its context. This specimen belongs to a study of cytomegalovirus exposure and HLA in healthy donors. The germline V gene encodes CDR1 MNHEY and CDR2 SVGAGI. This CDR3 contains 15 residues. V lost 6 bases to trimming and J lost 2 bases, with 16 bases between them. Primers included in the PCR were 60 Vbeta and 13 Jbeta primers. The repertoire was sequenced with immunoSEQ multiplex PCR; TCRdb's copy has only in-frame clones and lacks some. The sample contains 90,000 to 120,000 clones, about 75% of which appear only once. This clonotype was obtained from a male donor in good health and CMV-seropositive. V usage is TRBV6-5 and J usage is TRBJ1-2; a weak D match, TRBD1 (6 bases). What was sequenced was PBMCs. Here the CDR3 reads CASRPYAGANYGYTF. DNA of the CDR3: TGTGCCAGCAGACCATACGCGGGGGCGAACTATGGCTACACCTTC.